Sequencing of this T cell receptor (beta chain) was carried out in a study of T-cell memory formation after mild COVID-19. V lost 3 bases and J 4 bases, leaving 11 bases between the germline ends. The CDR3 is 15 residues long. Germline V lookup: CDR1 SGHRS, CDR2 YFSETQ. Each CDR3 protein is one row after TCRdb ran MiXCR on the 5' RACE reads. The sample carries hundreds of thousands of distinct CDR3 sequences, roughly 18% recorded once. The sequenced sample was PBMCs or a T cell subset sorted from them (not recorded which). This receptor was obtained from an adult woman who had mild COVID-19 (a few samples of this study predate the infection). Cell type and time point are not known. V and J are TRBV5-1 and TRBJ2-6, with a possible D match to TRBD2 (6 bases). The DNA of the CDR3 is TGCGCCAGCAGCTCTGGAGGGCCCGGGGCCAACGTCCTGACTTTC. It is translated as CASSSGGPGANVLTF.